These 24 T cell receptor beta chains share one sample of origin, sequenced in a study of blood T cell repertoires in COVID-19. The repertoire was sequenced with immunoSEQ multiplex PCR; TCRdb's copy has only in-frame clones and lacks some. The sample holds approximately 110,000 clones, more than 70% seen once. Sequenced material: peripheral blood. These receptors all come from a woman in her sixties or seventies who had recovered from COVID-19.

The gene calls are TRBV15 and TRBJ2-4, with a tentative D call TRBD2 (6 bases). CDR1 LNHNV and CDR2 YYDKDF come from the germline V gene (reference sequence). V was pared by 5 bases and J by 7 bases, with 12 bases between. The CDR3 loop spans 13 amino acids. The CDR3 spells CATSLAGTNIQYF. The CDR3 region has the DNA TGTGCCACCAGCTTAGCCGGGACTAACATTCAGTACTTC.

This sequence joins TRBV7-2 and TRBJ1-2; no reliable D call. The CDR3 sequence is 19 residues long. V lost 4 bases to trimming and J lost 3 bases, with 27 bases between them. Germline V gives CDR1 SGHTA, CDR2 FQGNSA. Here the CDR3 reads CASSSKLVRPDLGDYGYTF. The CDR3 DNA reads as TGTGCCAGCAGCTCGAAGTTGGTACGGCCCGACCTGGGCGACTATGGCTACACCTTC.

This chain connects TRBV7-3 to TRBJ1-1; the D gene is possibly TRBD1 (5 bases). CDR1 and CDR2 from the germline V gene are SGHTA and FQGTGA. V dropped 2 bases and J dropped 6 bases, with 16 bases sitting between them. The CDR3 is 15 amino acids. CDR3 DNA: TGTGCCAGCAGCTTAGGGAGGGGCGCGGCTGCTGAAGCTTTCTTT. It codes for CASSLGRGAAAEAFF.

The rearrangement links TRBV28 to TRBJ2-7; 8 bases are shared with TRBD1. The CDR3 length is 16 residues. Germline values: CDR1 MDHEN, CDR2 SYDVKM. V lost 2 bases to trimming and J lost 2 bases; unmatched junction nucleotides: 8. CDR3 sequence: CASSLPDRAPPYEQYF. In DNA, the CDR3 is TGTGCCAGCAGTTTACCGGACAGGGCCCCCCCCTACGAGCAGTACTTC.

The rearrangement uses TRBV10-3 and TRBJ2-1, with 10 bases that match TRBD1. The V gene end was trimmed by 4 bases and the J gene end by 6 bases; junction bases not matched to a gene: 12. This CDR3 comprises 17 residues. Germline V gene sequence: CDR1 ENHRY, CDR2 SYGVKD. The CDR3 loop is CAISAGQGGAGGNEQFF. In DNA, the CDR3 is TGTGCCATCAGTGCCGGACAGGGGGGGGCAGGTGGCAATGAGCAGTTCTTC.

The chain combines TRBV9 with TRBJ1-2, with D possibly being TRBD1 (6 bases). Per the germline V gene, CDR1 is SGDLS and CDR2 is YYNGEE. CDR3 length: 13 amino acids. Trimming cost V 3 bases and J 8 bases, with 14 bases left between them. The CDR3 DNA is TGTGCCAGCAGCGCCTTACAGGGTCAGGGCTACACCTTC. This gives the protein CASSALQGQGYTF.

The V call is TRBV4-3, the J call TRBJ2-2; 8 nucleotides align to TRBD2. J was trimmed by 0 bases and V by 5 bases; bases with no gene match: 5. Per the germline V gene, CDR1 is LGHNA and CDR2 is YSLEER. There are 16 residues in the CDR3. CDR3 region: CASSAQRGTNTGELFF. The CDR3 DNA is TGCGCCAGCAGCGCCCAGCGGGGGACGAACACCGGGGAGCTGTTTTTT.

This clone was detected a few times. The genes are TRBV11-2 and TRBJ2-5; 15 bases align to TRBD2. Germline V lookup: CDR1 SGHAT, CDR2 FQNNGV. V gave up 4 bases and J gave up 5 bases; unmatched junction bases: 11. The CDR3 length is 18 residues. The CDR3 DNA reads TGTGCCAGCAGCTCCAACTCTCTTGGACTAGCGGGGGGGGAGACCCAGTACTTC. It yields the protein CASSSNSLGLAGGETQYF.

In this sample, this clone turned up a few times. This chain joins TRBV9 and TRBJ2-3; D is ambiguous. CDR3 length equals 13 residues. From germline, CDR1 is SGDLS and CDR2 YYNGEE. Trimming removed 6 bases from V and 1 base from J, with 9 bases in between. The CDR3 DNA sequence: TGTGCCAGCAAGCGTGAAGGCACAGATACGCAGTATTTT. This translates into CASKREGTDTQYF.

V is TRBV4-1 and J is TRBJ1-6; weak D call: TRBD1 (5 bases). The CDR3 has 13 residues. CDR1 MGHRA and CDR2 YSYEKL come from the germline V gene. The ends were cut back, 0 bases at V and 9 bases at J, with 6 bases in the middle. The CDR3 nucleotides read TGCGCCAGCAGCCAAGATAGGGGTTCACCCCTCCACTTT. Translating gives CASSQDRGSPLHF.

The chain recombines TRBV6-6 with TRBJ2-1; unclear D gene. The V gene lost 5 bases and the J gene lost 7 bases, with 9 bases spanning the gap. CDR1 is MNHNY, CDR2 SVGAGI, per germline (reference sequence). The CDR3 covers 12 residues. CDR3 sequence reads: CASSDSGNEQFF. The CDR3 DNA sequence: TGTGCCAGCAGTGATTCCGGGAATGAGCAGTTCTTC.

The chain is built from TRBV6-2 or TRBV6-3 and TRBJ1-5; TRBD1 might be the D (5 bases). Trimming shortened V by 0 bases and J by 5 bases, and 14 bases separated the two germline ends. Germline V lookup: CDR1 MNHEY, CDR2 SVGEGT. The CDR3 extends over 16 amino acids. CDR3 amino acids: CASSYSRVLHDQPQHF. The CDR3 DNA is TGTGCCAGCAGTTACTCCAGGGTTCTCCACGATCAGCCCCAGCATTTT.

This chain uses TRBV2 with TRBJ2-7; D is perhaps TRBD2 (5 bases). The CDR3 loop spans 12 amino acids. Germline assignment: CDR1 SNHLY and CDR2 FYNNEI. The V end lost 11 bases, the J end lost 3 bases, and 14 bases lay between the germline ends. The CDR3 sequence is CASRAVFYEQYF. Here the CDR3 DNA reads TGTGCCTCGCGGGCCGTATTCTACGAGCAGTACTTC.

The chain carries TRBV13 and TRBJ1-1, with TRBD1 identical over 7 bases. J was trimmed by 1 base and V by 6 bases; bases with no gene match: 8. The CDR3 is made up of 15 amino acids. CDR1 is PRHDT, CDR2 FYEKMQ, per germline (reference sequence). The CDR3 loop is CASSSGGSWNTEAFF. CDR3 sequence (DNA): TGTGCCAGCAGTTCAGGGGGAAGTTGGAACACTGAAGCTTTCTTT.

This chain joins TRBV29-1 and TRBJ2-7, with 7 positions matching TRBD1. Germline V gene sequence: CDR1 SQVTM, CDR2 ANQGSEA. The CDR3 has 17 residues. V was clipped by 1 base and J by 3 bases; unmatched bases: 15. CDR3 in DNA: TGCAGCGTTGAAGGGACAGGAGATCTTAAAAACCACTACGAGCAGTACTTC. This gives the protein CSVEGTGDLKNHYEQYF.

This clone was detected a few times. The V call is TRBV7-9, the J call TRBJ2-5; TRBD1 matches 8 bases. V lost 4 bases, J lost 1 base, and 5 bases stayed unmatched. There are 15 residues in the CDR3. Germline values: CDR1 SEHNR, CDR2 FQNEAQ (reference sequence). The CDR3 loop reads CASSSPGTGQETQYF. The CDR3 region has the DNA TGTGCCAGCAGCTCTCCCGGGACAGGCCAAGAGACCCAGTACTTC. The full variable domain, with the rest looked up from reference TRBV7-9 and TRBJ2-5, is DTGVSQNPRHKITKRGQNVTFRCDPISEHNRLYWYRQTLGQGPEFLTYFQNEAQLEKSRLLSDRFSAERPKGSFSTLEIQRTEQGDSAMYLCASSSPGTGQETQYFGPGTRLLVL.

This clone was detected a few times. The chain carries TRBV4-2 and TRBJ2-3; 12 bases fit TRBD2. Germline lookup yields CDR1 LGHNA and CDR2 YNFKEQ. The V gene end was trimmed by 5 bases and the J gene end by 1 base; junction bases not matched to a gene: 10. The CDR3 spans 18 residues. The CDR3 spells CASSSWTSGNSGTDTQYF. In DNA, the CDR3 is TGTGCCAGCAGCTCGTGGACTAGCGGGAACTCTGGCACAGATACGCAGTATTTT.

J is TRBJ2-5 and V is TRBV10-3; maybe TRBD1 (6 bases). The germline CDR1 and CDR2 sequences are ENHRY and SYGVKD. Deletions cut 1 base from V and 1 base from J, with 7 bases between. The length of the CDR3 is 14 residues. The chain's CDR3 is CAISELGAQETQYF. The CDR3 coding sequence is TGTGCCATCAGTGAGTTGGGGGCCCAAGAGACCCAGTACTTC.

This chain joins TRBV19 and TRBJ1-1, with D unresolved. Trimming took 3 bases from V and 3 from J, leaving 23 bases between them. Germline V gene data show CDR1 as LNHDA and CDR2 as SQIVND (reference sequence). The CDR3 spans 18 residues. DNA for the CDR3: TGTGCCAGTAGTATCCTTGGGAGATCCCCGATTGGGGACACTGAAGCTTTCTTT. Encoded protein: CASSILGRSPIGDTEAFF.

V is TRBV27 and J is TRBJ2-7; D may be TRBD2 (6 bases). The CDR3 runs to 14 residues. Germline lookup yields CDR1 MNHEY and CDR2 SMNVEV (reference sequence). Trimming left V 3 bases short and J 3 bases short, with 12 bases between. CDR3 loop: CASSLDGEVYEQYF. The CDR3, as DNA: TGTGCCAGCAGTTTGGACGGGGAGGTCTACGAGCAGTACTTC.

The V and J genes are TRBV6-2 or TRBV6-3 and TRBJ1-5, with D uncertain. There are 17 residues in the CDR3. Deletions cut 2 bases from V and 0 bases from J, with 14 bases between. Germline CDR1 reads MNHEY; CDR2 reads SVGEGT. The CDR3 reads CASSYDVPDNSNQPQHF. The CDR3 coding sequence is TGTGCCAGCAGTTACGATGTCCCAGATAATAGCAATCAGCCCCAGCATTTT.

This sequence joins TRBV7-9 and TRBJ1-2; 7 nucleotides align to TRBD1. Trimming cost V 2 bases and J 2 bases; bases outside gene matches: 2. The CDR3 has 14 amino acids. Germline CDR1 is SEHNR and CDR2 is FQNEAQ (reference sequence). The chain's CDR3 is CASSLQQGNYGYTF. The DNA of the CDR3 is TGTGCCAGCAGCTTACAACAGGGGAACTATGGCTACACCTTC.

V usage is TRBV19 and J usage is TRBJ1-2; a weak D match, TRBD1 (5 bases). CDR1 and CDR2 from the germline V gene are LNHDA and SQIVND (reference sequence). Trimming took 1 base from V and 4 from J, leaving 16 bases between them. CDR3 size: 16 residues. CDR3 loop: CASSIVGANRRYGYTF. CDR3 nucleotide sequence: TGTGCCAGTAGTATAGTAGGGGCCAATCGGCGCTATGGCTACACCTTC.

The rearrangement joins TRBV6-6 to TRBJ1-1; maybe TRBD1 (6 bases). CDR3 length: 17 residues. Germline-derived CDR1 and CDR2 are MNHNY and SVGAGI (reference sequence). Trimming left V 5 bases short and J 4 bases short, with 23 bases between. CDR3 protein: CASSPILGWQGSTEAFF. The CDR3 nucleotides are TGTGCCAGCAGTCCCATTCTTGGGTGGCAGGGGAGCACTGAAGCTTTCTTT.